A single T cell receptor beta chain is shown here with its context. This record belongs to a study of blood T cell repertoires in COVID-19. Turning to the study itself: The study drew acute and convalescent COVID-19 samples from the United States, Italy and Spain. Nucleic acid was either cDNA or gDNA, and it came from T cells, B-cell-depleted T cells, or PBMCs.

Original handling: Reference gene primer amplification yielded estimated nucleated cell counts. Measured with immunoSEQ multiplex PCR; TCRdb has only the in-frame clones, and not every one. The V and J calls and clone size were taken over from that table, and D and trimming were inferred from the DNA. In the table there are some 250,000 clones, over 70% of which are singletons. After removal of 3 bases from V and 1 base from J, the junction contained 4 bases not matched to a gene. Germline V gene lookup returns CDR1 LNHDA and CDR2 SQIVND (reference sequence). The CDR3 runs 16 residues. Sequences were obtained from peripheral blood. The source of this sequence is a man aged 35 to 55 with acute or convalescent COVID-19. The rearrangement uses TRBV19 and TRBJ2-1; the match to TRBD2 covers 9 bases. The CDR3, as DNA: TGTGCCAGTAGTATTGGCGGGGGGGCTTCCTACAATGAGCAGTTCTTC. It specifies CASSIGGGASYNEQFF.